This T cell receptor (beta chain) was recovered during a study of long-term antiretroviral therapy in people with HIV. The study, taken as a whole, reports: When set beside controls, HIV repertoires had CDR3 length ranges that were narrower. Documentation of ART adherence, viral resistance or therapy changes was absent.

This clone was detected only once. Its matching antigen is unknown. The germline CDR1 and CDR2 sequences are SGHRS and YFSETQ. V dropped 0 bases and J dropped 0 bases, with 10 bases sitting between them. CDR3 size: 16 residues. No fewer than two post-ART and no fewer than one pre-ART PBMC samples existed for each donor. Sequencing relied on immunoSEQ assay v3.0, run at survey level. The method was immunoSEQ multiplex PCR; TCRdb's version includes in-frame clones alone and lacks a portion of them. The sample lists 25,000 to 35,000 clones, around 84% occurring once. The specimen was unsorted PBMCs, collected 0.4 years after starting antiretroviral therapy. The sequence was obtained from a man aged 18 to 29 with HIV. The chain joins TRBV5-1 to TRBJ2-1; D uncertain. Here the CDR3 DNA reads TGCGCCAGCAGCTTGGTCGGGCCTGGCTCCTACAATGAGCAGTTCTTC. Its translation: CASSLVGPGSYNEQFF. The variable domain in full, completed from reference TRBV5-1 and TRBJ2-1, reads KAGVTQTPRYLIKTRGQQVTLSCSPISGHRSVSWYQQTPGQGLQFLFEYFSETQRNKGNFPGRFSGRQFSNSRSEMNVSTLELGDSALYLCASSLVGPGSYNEQFFGPGTRLTVL.